Shown below are 15 T cell receptor beta chains from a single sample sequenced in a study of blood T cells in healthy people across ages. A second PCR, run for roughly 7 to 12 cycles, used a sample-barcoded 5' primer plus a J-beta primer mix. MiXCR was run by TCRdb on the 5' RACE reads, yielding one entry per CDR3 protein. The data contain about a million distinct CDR3 sequences, around 49% of them singletons. The source material was blood. Every receptor here comes from a man in his thirties or forties in good health.

This chain uses TRBV29-1 with TRBJ1-2; D is uncertain. The CDR3 is 13 amino acids. Germline assignment: CDR1 SQVTM and CDR2 ANQGSEA. With 0 bases removed from V and 8 bases from J, the gap between germline ends came to 13 bases. Here the CDR3 reads CSVEEEGIHGYTF. CDR3 coding DNA: TGCAGCGTTGAAGAAGAAGGGATTCACGGCTACACCTTC.

In its sample, this clonotype was seen many times. This chain connects TRBV5-1 to TRBJ2-7; tentative D call: TRBD2 (6 bases). This CDR3 is 15 amino acids long. Germline assignment: CDR1 SGHRS and CDR2 YFSETQ. V was trimmed by 1 base and J by 2 bases, leaving 13 bases between them. CDR3: CASSLYSGEAYEQYF. In nucleotides, the CDR3 is TGCGCCAGCAGCTTGTATTCGGGAGAAGCCTACGAGCAGTACTTC.

The table lists this clonotype with a few counts. This sequence joins TRBV4-2 and TRBJ2-1, with D perhaps TRBD1 or TRBD2 (6 bases each). The CDR3 runs to 17 residues. The V and J ends lost 0 bases and 6 bases respectively, with 18 bases between them. Looked up from germline, CDR1 is LGHNA and CDR2 is YNFKEQ. The CDR3 loop reads CASSQETLTRGGNEQFF. Here the CDR3 DNA reads TGTGCCAGCAGCCAAGAAACCCTGACTAGAGGGGGCAATGAGCAGTTCTTC.

With regard to this clonotype: With a much larger clone just one base away, this may be a read error. This chain uses TRBV5-1 with TRBJ2-6, with D possibly being TRBD1 or TRBD2 (5 bases each). The CDR3 runs 16 residues. The germline V gene encodes CDR1 SGHRS and CDR2 YFSETQ. Written as DNA, the CDR3 is TGCGCCAGCGGCTTGGCAGGGAGCTCTGGGGCCAACGTCCTGACTTTC. This gives the protein CASGLAGSSGANVLTF.

About this clonotype: One end of the junction does not line up with germline, which may come from a read error. The chain links TRBV27 to TRBJ2-4; weak D call: TRBD2 (5 bases). The end of the DNA aligns better with TRBJ2-7, so the J call may be wrong. The CDR3 contains 12 residues. Per the germline V gene, CDR1 is MNHEY and CDR2 is SMNVEV (reference sequence). CDR3 sequence reads: CANSLSAGEQYF. DNA of the CDR3: TGTGCCAACAGTTTATCCGCGGGCGAGCAGTACTTC.

The chain joins TRBV3-1 to TRBJ2-1, with TRBD2 matching over 8 bases. The CDR3 runs to 16 residues. Per germline, CDR1 LGHDT and CDR2 YNNKEL (reference sequence). Unmatched junction bases numbered 2, after V lost 0 bases and J lost 1 base. This CDR3 reads CASSQDSGASYNEQFF. CDR3 sequence (DNA): TGTGCCAGCAGCCAAGATAGCGGGGCTTCCTACAATGAGCAGTTCTTC.

V usage is TRBV29-1 and J usage is TRBJ2-7, with D perhaps matching TRBD1 (6 bases). This CDR3 has 15 amino acids. V was pared by 6 bases and J by 0 bases, with 18 bases between. Germline V gives CDR1 SQVTM, CDR2 ANQGSEA. CDR3 region: CSVNAGTSVSYEQYF. The CDR3 region has the DNA TGCAGCGTCAACGCCGGGACATCAGTCTCCTACGAGCAGTACTTC.

This clonotype was detected ten times or more. This rearrangement joins TRBV29-1 to TRBJ2-7; TRBD1 aligns across 8 bases. This CDR3 spans 12 amino acids. Germline V lookup: CDR1 SQVTM, CDR2 ANQGSEA. Trimming cost V 4 bases and J 6 bases; bases outside gene matches: 5. The CDR3 spells CSVGRQGTEQYF. In DNA form, the CDR3 reads TGCAGCGTTGGTCGACAGGGGACCGAGCAGTACTTC.

Of note for this clonotype: A junction boundary mismatches the germline segment, possibly from a read error. CDR3 sequence: CAGSQEGPSYNEQYF. In DNA form, the CDR3 reads TGCGCCGGCAGCCAAGAGGGCCCCTCCTACAATGAGCAGTACTTC. The chain couples TRBV4-3 to TRBJ2-5, with a tentative D call TRBD2 (5 bases). The CDR3 runs to 15 residues. Germline V lookup: CDR1 LGHNA, CDR2 YSLEER.

The chain links TRBV12-3 or TRBV12-4 to TRBJ2-3; D gene uncertain. The ends were cut back, 1 base at V and 2 bases at J, with 10 bases in the middle. The CDR3 sequence is 15 residues long. The CDR3 is CASSLVRAITDTQYF. For the CDR3, the DNA is TGTGCCAGCAGTTTAGTCCGAGCGATCACAGATACGCAGTATTTT.

The rearrangement joins TRBV3-1 to TRBJ2-1; TRBD2 is a possible D gene (5 bases). CDR1 is LGHDT and CDR2 is YNNKEL in the germline V gene (reference sequence). The CDR3 has 14 residues. Deletions cut 7 bases from V and 10 bases from J, with 20 bases between. As DNA, the CDR3 is TGTGCCAGCATGGCGGACGGAAGACGAGGGGAGCAGTTCTTC. Residues: CASMADGRRGEQFF.

The chain employs TRBV20-1 and TRBJ1-4; weak D call: TRBD1 (5 bases). Trimming left V 0 bases short and J 3 bases short, with 11 bases between. This CDR3 spans 15 amino acids. Per the germline V gene, CDR1 is DFQATT and CDR2 is SNEGSKA (reference sequence). The CDR3 loop reads CSARDRGSPNEKLFF. CDR3 nucleotide sequence: TGCAGTGCTAGAGATCGGGGGAGCCCTAATGAAAAACTGTTTTTT.

The chain uses TRBV6-1 and TRBJ2-3; TRBD1 is a possible D gene (6 bases). Germline V lookup: CDR1 MNHNS, CDR2 SASEGT. The CDR3 runs to 13 residues. With 4 bases removed from V and 6 bases from J, the gap between germline ends came to 11 bases. The CDR3 loop is CASSVQGSDTQYF. CDR3 in DNA: TGTGCCAGCAGTGTCCAGGGGTCGGATACGCAGTATTTT.

Only a few counts were recorded for this clonotype. CDR3 nucleotide sequence: TGCAGCGTCTCGACACGAACCTACAATGAGCAGTTCTTC. This codes for CSVSTRTYNEQFF. This chain links TRBV29-1 with TRBJ2-1; D gene uncertain. The germline V gene has CDR1 SQVTM and CDR2 ANQGSEA. The V end lost 6 bases, the J end lost 2 bases, and 11 bases lay between the germline ends. The CDR3 runs to 13 residues.

This clonotype was found a few times. The J gene is TRBJ2-7, the V gene TRBV29-1; tentatively, D is TRBD1 (7 bases). Germline V gene lookup returns CDR1 SQVTM and CDR2 ANQGSEA. The V and J ends lost 5 bases and 4 bases respectively, with 15 bases between them. The CDR3 contains 13 residues. The CDR3 is CSVCETGRYEQYF. The CDR3 DNA is TGCAGCGTTTGTGAGACAGGGAGGTACGAGCAGTACTTC.